This T cell receptor beta chain was sequenced for a study of T-cell reconstitution after alpha-beta-depleted transplantation in children. Turning to this clonotype: Its antigen is not known.

Study-wide results and limits: Most T-cell counts and diversity one year after the transplant came from T cells that were newly produced. Surviving recipient T cells and intrathymic progenitors accounted for some patients' high TCRbeta diversity at day 60. Reportedly, roughly two months post-transplant, alpha-beta T cells arose from several hundred expanded graft clones.

During its preparation, the TCRbeta library received unique molecular identifiers. MiXCR, run by TCRdb on the PCR reads, gives a single entry per CDR3 protein. The sample lists approximately 1,000,000 distinct CDR3 sequences, under 30% seen once, with around 30% in the top ten. Germline lookup yields CDR1 KGHDR and CDR2 SFDVKD. V lost 4 bases and J 4 bases, leaving 17 bases between the germline ends. The CDR3 has 16 residues. This specimen consisted of PBMCs, mostly from graft donor cells, obtained 360 days after TCRalphabeta/CD19-depleted stem cell transplant. The V call is TRBV24-1, the J call TRBJ2-3; D ambiguous. This TCR derives from a boy less than two years old who had a stem cell transplant for SCID, so the T cells may come from the graft donor. CDR3 sequence reads: CATSEPTLAKADTQYF. The CDR3 coding sequence is TGTGCCACCAGTGAACCTACTTTGGCGAAGGCAGATACGCAGTATTTT.